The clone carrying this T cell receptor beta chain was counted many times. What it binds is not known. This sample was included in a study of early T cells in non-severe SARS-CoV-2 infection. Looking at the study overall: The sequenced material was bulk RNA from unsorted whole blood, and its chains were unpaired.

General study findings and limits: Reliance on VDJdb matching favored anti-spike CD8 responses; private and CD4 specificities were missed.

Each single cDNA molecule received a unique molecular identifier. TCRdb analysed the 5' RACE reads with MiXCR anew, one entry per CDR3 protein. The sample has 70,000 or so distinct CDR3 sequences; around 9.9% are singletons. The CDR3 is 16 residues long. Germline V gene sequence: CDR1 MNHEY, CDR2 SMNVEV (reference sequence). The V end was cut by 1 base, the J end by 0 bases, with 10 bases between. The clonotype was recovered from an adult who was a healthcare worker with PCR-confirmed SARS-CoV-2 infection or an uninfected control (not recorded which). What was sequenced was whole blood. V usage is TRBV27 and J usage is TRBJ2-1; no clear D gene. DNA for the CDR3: TGTGCCAGCAGTTTATTTGGTGTCCCCTCCTACAATGAGCAGTTCTTC. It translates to CASSLFGVPSYNEQFF.